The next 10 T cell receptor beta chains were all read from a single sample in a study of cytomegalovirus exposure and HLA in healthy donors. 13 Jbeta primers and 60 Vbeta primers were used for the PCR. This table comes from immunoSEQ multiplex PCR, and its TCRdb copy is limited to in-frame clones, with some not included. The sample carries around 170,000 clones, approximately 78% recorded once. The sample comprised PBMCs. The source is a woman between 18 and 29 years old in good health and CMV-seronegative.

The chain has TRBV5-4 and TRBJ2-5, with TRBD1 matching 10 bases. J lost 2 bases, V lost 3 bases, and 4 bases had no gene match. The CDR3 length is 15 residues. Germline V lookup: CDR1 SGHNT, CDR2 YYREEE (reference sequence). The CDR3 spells CASSWDRGPQETQYF. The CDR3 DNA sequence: TGTGCCAGCAGCTGGGACAGGGGCCCTCAAGAGACCCAGTACTTC.

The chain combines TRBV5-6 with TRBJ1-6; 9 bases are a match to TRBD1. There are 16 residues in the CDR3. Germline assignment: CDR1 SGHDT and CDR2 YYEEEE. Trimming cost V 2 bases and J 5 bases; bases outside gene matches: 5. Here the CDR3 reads CASSFGQGRNNSPLHF. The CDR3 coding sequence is TGTGCCAGCAGCTTCGGACAGGGGAGGAATAATTCACCCCTCCACTTT.

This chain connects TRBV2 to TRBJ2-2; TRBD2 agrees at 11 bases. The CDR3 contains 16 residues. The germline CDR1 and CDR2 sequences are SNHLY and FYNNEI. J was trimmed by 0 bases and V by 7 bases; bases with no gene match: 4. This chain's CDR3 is CASNLAGGANTGELFF. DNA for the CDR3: TGTGCCAGCAACCTAGCGGGGGGAGCGAACACCGGGGAGCTGTTTTTT.

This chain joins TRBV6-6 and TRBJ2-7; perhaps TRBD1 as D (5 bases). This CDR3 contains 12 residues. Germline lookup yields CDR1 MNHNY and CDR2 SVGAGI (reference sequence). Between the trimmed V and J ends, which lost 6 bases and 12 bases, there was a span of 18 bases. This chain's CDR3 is CASSARQRSAYF. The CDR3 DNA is TGTGCCAGCAGCGCCAGACAGAGAAGCGCGTACTTC.

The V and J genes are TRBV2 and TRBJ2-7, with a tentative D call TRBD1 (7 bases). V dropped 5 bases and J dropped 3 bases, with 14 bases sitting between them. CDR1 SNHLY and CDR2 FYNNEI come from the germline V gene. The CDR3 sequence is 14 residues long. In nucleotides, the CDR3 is TGTGCCAGCAGTTCCCAGGGGGGCCTCTACGAGCAGTACTTC. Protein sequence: CASSSQGGLYEQYF.

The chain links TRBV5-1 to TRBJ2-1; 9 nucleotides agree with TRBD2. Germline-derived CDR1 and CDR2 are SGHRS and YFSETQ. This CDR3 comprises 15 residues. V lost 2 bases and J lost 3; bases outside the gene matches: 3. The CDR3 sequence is CASSFSGSHYNEQFF. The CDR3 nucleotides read TGCGCCAGCAGCTTTAGCGGGAGTCACTACAATGAGCAGTTCTTC.

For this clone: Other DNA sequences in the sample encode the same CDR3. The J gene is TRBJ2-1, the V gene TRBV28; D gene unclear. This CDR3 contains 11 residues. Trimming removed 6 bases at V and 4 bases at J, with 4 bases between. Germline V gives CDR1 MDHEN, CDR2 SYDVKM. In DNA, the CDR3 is TGTGCCAGCAGCCAATACAATGAGCAGTTCTTC. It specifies CASSQYNEQFF.

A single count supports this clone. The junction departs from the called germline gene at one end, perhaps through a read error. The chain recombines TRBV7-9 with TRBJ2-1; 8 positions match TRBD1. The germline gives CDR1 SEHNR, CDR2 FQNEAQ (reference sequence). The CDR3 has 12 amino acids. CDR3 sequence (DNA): TGTGCCAGCAGCTTAGTGACGGACAGGGTTCTCTTC. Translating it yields CASSLVTDRVLF.

CDR3 loop: CASSLKGQDTGELFF. The CDR3 DNA sequence: TGTGCCAGCAGCTTGAAGGGACAGGACACCGGGGAGCTGTTTTTT. The gene calls are TRBV5-4 and TRBJ2-2, with 8 bases identical to TRBD1. The germline V gene encodes CDR1 SGHNT and CDR2 YYREEE (reference sequence). CDR3 size: 15 residues. J lost 3 bases, V lost 1 base, and 2 bases had no gene match.

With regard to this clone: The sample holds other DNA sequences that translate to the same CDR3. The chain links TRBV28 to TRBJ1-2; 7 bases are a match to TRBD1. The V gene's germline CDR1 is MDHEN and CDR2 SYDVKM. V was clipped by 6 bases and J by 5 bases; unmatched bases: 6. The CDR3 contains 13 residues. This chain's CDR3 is CASSLGTVYGYTF. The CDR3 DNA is TGTGCCAGCAGCCTCGGGACAGTTTATGGCTACACCTTC.